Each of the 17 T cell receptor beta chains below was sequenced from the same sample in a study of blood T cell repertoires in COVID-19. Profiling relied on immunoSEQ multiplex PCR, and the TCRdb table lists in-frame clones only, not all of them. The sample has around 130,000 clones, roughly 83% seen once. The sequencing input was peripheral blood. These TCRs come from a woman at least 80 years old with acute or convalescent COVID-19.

Written as DNA, the CDR3 is TGTGCCATCAGTCGGGACAGCAATAATTCACCCCTCCACTTT. Residues: CAISRDSNNSPLHF. This chain joins TRBV10-3 and TRBJ1-6; 7 bases line up with TRBD1. Germline lookup yields CDR1 ENHRY and CDR2 SYGVKD. The CDR3 contains 14 residues. The V and J ends lost 5 bases and 5 bases, in that order; junction bases with no gene match: 3.

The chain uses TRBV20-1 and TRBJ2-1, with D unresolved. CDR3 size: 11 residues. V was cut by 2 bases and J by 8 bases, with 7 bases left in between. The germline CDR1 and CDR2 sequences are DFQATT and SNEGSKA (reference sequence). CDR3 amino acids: CSARPQDEQFF. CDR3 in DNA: TGCAGTGCTAGACCCCAGGATGAGCAGTTCTTC.

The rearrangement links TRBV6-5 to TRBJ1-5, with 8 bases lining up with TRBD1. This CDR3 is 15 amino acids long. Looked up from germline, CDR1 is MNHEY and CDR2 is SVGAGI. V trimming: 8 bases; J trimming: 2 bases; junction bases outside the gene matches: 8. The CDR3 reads CASVDRERGNQPQHF. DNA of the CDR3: TGTGCCAGCGTGGACAGGGAGCGAGGCAATCAGCCCCAGCATTTT.

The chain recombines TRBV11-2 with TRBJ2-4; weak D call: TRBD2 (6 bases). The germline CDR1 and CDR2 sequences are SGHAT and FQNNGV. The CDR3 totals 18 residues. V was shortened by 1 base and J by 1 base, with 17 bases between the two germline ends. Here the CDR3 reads CASSLAAPGVVAKNIQYF. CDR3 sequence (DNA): TGTGCCAGCAGCTTAGCAGCGCCGGGAGTTGTTGCCAAAAACATTCAGTACTTC.

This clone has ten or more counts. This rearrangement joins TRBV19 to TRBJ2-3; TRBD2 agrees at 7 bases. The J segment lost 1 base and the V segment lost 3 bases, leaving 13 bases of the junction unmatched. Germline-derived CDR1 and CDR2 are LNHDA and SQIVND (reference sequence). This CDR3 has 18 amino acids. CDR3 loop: CASSILFGAGAGTDTQYF. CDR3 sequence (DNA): TGTGCCAGTAGTATTCTCTTCGGTGCGGGAGCCGGCACAGATACGCAGTATTTT.

The CDR3 DNA reads as TGTGCCTGGAGTTACGGGGGGCAAACCGGGGAGCTGTTTTTT. Translated: CAWSYGGQTGELFF. This sequence joins TRBV30 and TRBJ2-2; D may be TRBD2 (7 bases). Germline V lookup: CDR1 GTSNPN, CDR2 SVGIG (reference sequence). This CDR3 region has 14 residues. The V and J ends lost 2 bases and 5 bases respectively, with 12 bases between them.

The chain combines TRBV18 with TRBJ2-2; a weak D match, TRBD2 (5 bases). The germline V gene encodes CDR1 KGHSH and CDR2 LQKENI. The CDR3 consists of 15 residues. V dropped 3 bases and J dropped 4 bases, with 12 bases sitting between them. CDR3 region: CASSPLEAATGELFF. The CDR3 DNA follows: TGTGCCAGCTCACCTCTGGAGGCAGCCACCGGGGAGCTGTTTTTT.

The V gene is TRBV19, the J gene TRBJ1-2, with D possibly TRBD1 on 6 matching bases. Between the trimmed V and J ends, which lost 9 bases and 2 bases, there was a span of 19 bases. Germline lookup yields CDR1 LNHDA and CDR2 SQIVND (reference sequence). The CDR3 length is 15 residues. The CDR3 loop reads CASFWDTPPNYGYTF. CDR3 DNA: TGTGCCAGCTTCTGGGACACCCCTCCGAACTATGGCTACACCTTC.

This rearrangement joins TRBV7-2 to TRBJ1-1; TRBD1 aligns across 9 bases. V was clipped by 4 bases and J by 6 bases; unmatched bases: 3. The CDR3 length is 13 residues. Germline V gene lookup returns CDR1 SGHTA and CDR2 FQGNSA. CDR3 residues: CASSSYRGPEAFF. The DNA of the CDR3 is TGTGCCAGCAGCTCGTACAGGGGGCCTGAAGCTTTCTTT.

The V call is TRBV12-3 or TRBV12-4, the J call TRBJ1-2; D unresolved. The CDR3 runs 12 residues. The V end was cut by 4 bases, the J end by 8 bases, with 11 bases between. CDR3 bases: TGTGCCAGCAGTTCGAGCTTTCGGGGCTACACCTTC. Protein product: CASSSSFRGYTF.

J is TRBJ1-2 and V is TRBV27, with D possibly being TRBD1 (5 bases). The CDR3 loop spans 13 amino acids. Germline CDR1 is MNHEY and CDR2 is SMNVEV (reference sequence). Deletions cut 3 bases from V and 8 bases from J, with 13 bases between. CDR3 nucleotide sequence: TGTGCCAGCAGTTTGGCGGGGGGGGGAGGCTACACCTTC. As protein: CASSLAGGGGYTF.

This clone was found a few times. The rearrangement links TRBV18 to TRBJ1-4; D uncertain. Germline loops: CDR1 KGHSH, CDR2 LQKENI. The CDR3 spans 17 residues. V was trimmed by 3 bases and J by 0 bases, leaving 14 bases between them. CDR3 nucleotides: TGTGCCAGCTCACCTAACATGAGGCGTACAACTAATGAAAAACTGTTTTTT. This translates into CASSPNMRRTTNEKLFF.

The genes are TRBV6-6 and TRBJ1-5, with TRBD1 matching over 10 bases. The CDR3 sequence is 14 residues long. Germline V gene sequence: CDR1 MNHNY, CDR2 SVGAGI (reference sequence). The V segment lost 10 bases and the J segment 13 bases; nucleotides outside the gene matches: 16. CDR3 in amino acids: CATKFSRQGARQHF. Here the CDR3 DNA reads TGTGCCACCAAGTTTTCCCGACAGGGGGCGCGGCAGCATTTT.

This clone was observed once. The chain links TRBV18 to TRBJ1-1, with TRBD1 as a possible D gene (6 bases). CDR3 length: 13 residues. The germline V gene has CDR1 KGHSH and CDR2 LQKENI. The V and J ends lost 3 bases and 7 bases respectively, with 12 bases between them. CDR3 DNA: TGTGCCAGCTCACCCGATAACAGGGATGAAGCTTTCTTT. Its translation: CASSPDNRDEAFF.

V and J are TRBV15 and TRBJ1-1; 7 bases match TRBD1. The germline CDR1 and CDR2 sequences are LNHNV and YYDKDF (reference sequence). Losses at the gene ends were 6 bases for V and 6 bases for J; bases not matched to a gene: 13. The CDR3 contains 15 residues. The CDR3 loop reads CATRAEGAPRAEAFF. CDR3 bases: TGTGCCACCAGAGCGGAGGGGGCGCCTCGGGCTGAAGCTTTCTTT. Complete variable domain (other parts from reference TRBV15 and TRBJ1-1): DAMVIQNPRYQVTQFGKPVTLSCSQTLNHNVMYWYQQKSSQAPKLLFHYYDKDFNNEADTPDNFQSRRPNTSFCFLDIRSPGLGDTAMYLCATRAEGAPRAEAFFGQGTRLTVV.

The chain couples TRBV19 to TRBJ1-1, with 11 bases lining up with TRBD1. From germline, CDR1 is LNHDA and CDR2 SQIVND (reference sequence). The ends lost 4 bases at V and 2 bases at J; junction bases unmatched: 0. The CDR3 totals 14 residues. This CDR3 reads CASSRTGGNTEAFF. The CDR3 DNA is TGTGCCAGTAGTAGGACAGGGGGCAACACTGAAGCTTTCTTT.

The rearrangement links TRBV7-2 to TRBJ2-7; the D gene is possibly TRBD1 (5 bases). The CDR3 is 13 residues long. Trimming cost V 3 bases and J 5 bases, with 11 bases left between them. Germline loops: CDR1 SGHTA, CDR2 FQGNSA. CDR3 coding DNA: TGTGCCAGCAGCTTCTACAGGTCGGACGAGCAGTACTTC. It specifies CASSFYRSDEQYF.